This section outlines one TCR beta chain sequence together with its context. The target antigen is unknown. V was pared by 2 bases and J by 4 bases, with 4 bases of the junction left unmatched. CDR1 is MNHNY and CDR2 is SVGAGI in the germline V gene (reference sequence). CDR3 length: 14 amino acids. The sample is drawn from a study of T cells after posttransplantation cyclophosphamide. Whole-study results and caveats: TRB overlap between skin or GI tissue T cells and blood was limited. Donor CD8+ memory clones often dominated recipient blood repertoires at later times. Recipient CMV seropositivity and CMV reactivation strongly tracked TRB clonality.

Libraries were prepared by immunoSEQ multiplex PCR; TCRdb keeps only in-frame clonotypes and omits some of them. The data contain 5,500 to 8,500 clones, 81% of them singletons. Busulfan-fludarabine conditioning, marrow transplant, and cyclophosphamide on days +3 and +4 were administered. This specimen consisted of PBMCs, obtained after allogeneic stem cell transplant with posttransplant cyclophosphamide. The source of this sequence is a female patient in her fifties who received an allogeneic stem cell transplant from a related donor, was CMV-positive, and had no GVHD. The T cells may come from the graft donor. The chain joins TRBV6-6 to TRBJ1-1, with TRBD1 identical over 7 bases. The CDR3 spells CASSYDRDRTEAFF. The CDR3 DNA reads as TGTGCCAGCAGTTACGACAGGGATCGCACTGAAGCTTTCTTT.